Listed below are T cell receptor beta chains from one sample, sequenced in a study of radiotherapy plus CTLA-4 blockade in lung cancer. TCRdb's table, derived via immunoSEQ multiplex PCR, lists solely in-frame clones and lacks some. Of about 98,000 clones listed, roughly four fifths are singletons. Sequences were derived from peripheral blood, sampled from a patient treated with radiotherapy plus ipilimumab. These receptors were obtained from a human donor with non-small cell lung cancer who had a partial response to radiotherapy plus ipilimumab. The CDR3 runs from the conserved cysteine through the conserved F or W. Each record gives: D gene, clone size, V gene, J gene, CDR3 protein, CDR3 DNA. D genes are given only for firm matches. Clone size, where shown, is once, few, many, or a class for clones that have expanded.

>TRBD1|few|TRBV4-3|TRBJ1-1
CASSRQQGTAEAFF
TGCGCCAGCAGCCGGCAACAGGGGACAGCTGAAGCTTTCTTT
>NA|NA|TRBV19|TRBJ2-1
CASSIIRLAHGNEQFF
TGTGCCAGTAGTATAATCCGGTTAGCCCACGGCAATGAGCAGTTCTTC
>TRBD2|NA|TRBV10-3|TRBJ2-1
CAISGGLAGGNEQFF
TGTGCCATCAGTGGGGGACTAGCCGGCGGCAATGAGCAGTTCTTC
>TRBD1|once|TRBV7-2|TRBJ2-5
CASSLAQGPQETQYF
TGTGCCAGCAGCTTAGCACAGGGGCCCCAAGAGACCCAGTACTTC
>NA|NA|TRBV6-5|TRBJ2-7
CASSHGGVDSYEQYF
TGTGCCAGCAGTCACGGCGGGGTGGACTCCTACGAGCAGTACTTC
>NA|NA|TRBV11-2|TRBJ2-7
CASSFPAQGIYEQYF
TGTGCCAGCAGCTTCCCGGCACAGGGTATCTACGAGCAGTACTTC
>NA|NA|TRBV28|TRBJ1-5
CASSLEGQPQHF
TGTGCCAGCAGTTTAGAGGGACAGCCCCAGCATTTT
>TRBD2|few|TRBV7-8|TRBJ2-3
CASSFWTSGSTDTQYF
TGTGCCAGCAGCTTTTGGACTAGCGGGAGCACAGATACGCAGTATTTT
>NA|NA|TRBV15|TRBJ2-4
CATSRDRDTVAKNIQYF
TGTGCCACCAGCAGAGATAGAGACACCGTAGCCAAAAACATTCAGTACTTC
>TRBD1|NA|TRBV14|TRBJ2-7
CASSQAHRDRAHEQYF
TGTGCCAGCAGCCAAGCTCACCGGGACAGGGCCCACGAGCAGTACTTC
>NA|NA|TRBV9|TRBJ2-7
CASSGRVEQYF
TGTGCCAGCAGCGGCAGGGTTGAGCAGTACTTC
>TRBD2|NA|TRBV28|TRBJ2-7
CASLKLAGGLYEQYF
TGTGCCAGCCTTAAACTAGCGGGAGGACTCTACGAGCAGTACTTC